The T cell receptor beta chain under discussion was sequenced for a study of T cell clusters in autoimmune cytopenias (dated by TCRdb to the late 2010s). Context from the whole study: Per sample, TRB sequencing gave a median depth of about 50,000 reads and a median of 2,350 distinct TRB clonotypes. TRB and IGH repertoires from peripheral blood were sequenced in autoimmune cytopenia patients at active disease and during treatment follow-up, with healthy, CLL and autoimmune hepatitis controls included alongside. The goal of the study was to find out whether patients with autoimmune cytopenia have a disease-specific immune repertoire signature that could be used as a blood-based biomarker. General findings and caveats noted by the study authors: Healthy donors had almost three times as many exclusive TRB clusters as active autoimmune hepatitis patients, a finding consistent with an autoimmunity-wide signature. The T cell clusters were defined in silico only, and their functional role remained to be validated experimentally. A lack of physiological T cell clusters in primary autoimmune cytopenia patients was suggested by GLIPH, as 51 clusters were found to be exclusive to healthy donors versus about 16 exclusive to patients. The TRB repertoire shifts, including less even repertoires in secondary cytopenia and CLL, mostly reflected lymphoma bias and not autoimmunity. The cluster-lack signature was not observed for secondary cytopenia versus CLL, as the signature was apparently masked by the dominant lymphoma-associated repertoire.

Each sample's TRB amplification started from roughly 270 ng of peripheral blood genomic DNA, which corresponds to some 36,000 genome equivalents. In the absence of a count, this clonotype is rated large (0.1 to 1%) from its frequency. Its antigen has not been determined. Measured from the cysteine to the phenylalanine, the CDR3 is 17 residues long. No DNA is given. Multiplex PCR with a touch-down protocol amplified TRB rearrangements, with the TRB-A and TRB-B primer pools combined in a single tube. Two consecutive PCR reactions with Phusion HS II polymerase added Illumina adapters and sample indices to the amplicons. The amplicons were gel-purified using the NucleoSpin Gel and PCR Clean-up kit, after which quantification was performed by Qubit and quality was checked on an Agilent 2100 Bioanalyzer. Sequencing of the libraries was done on an Illumina MiSeq with 600-cycle, single-indexed, paired-end runs. In the paper's pipeline: MiXCR version 2.1.12 with the default MiXCR reference library was used to align and assemble TRB reads. A clone was defined by each unique CDR3 nucleotide sequence, and the analysis included only productive sequences supported by at least two reads. Alpha-parameterized diversity profiles (alpha 0 to 5), including the Shannon (alpha 1) and Simpson (alpha 2) indices, were computed with an R script to assess repertoire diversity. Combinatorial TRB VJ usage was computed with the tcR package and compared between cohorts by principal component analysis with ade4. Using GLIPH, TCRbeta CDR3s were clustered on pairs of cohorts matched for age and read depth, and a Wilcoxon test was used to compare cluster frequencies. Based on TCRdb reprocessing of the reads, there is one entry per CDR3 protein sequence, and DNA is missing. These V and J calls originate from TCRdb's pipeline instead of the authors' own analysis. This sample's clone table shows hundreds of distinct CDR3 sequences. The ten most abundant clones make up about 21% of the sample.

Here the chain combines TRBV12-3 or TRBV12-4 and TRBJ2-2; TCRdb picks TRBD1, but there is no DNA to check that call. The clonotype originates from a human donor with an autoimmune cytopenia or autoimmune hepatitis (not recorded which). The specimen was peripheral blood. The CDR3 reads CASSSPGRGVHTGELFF.